This T cell receptor beta chain was sequenced during a study of cytomegalovirus exposure and HLA in healthy donors. This CDR3 is built from 14 residues. V gave up 7 bases and J gave up 4 bases; unmatched junction bases: 7. From germline, CDR1 is MNHNS and CDR2 SASEGT. Whole-study results and caveats: Common viral pathogens were later found to be apparently linked to several of the most significant clusters. There were a few CMV-associated chains whose specificity for CMV antigens was confirmed in vitro.

The PCR used 60 Vbeta and 13 Jbeta primers. Original analysis: Later, an analysis found tens of millions of unique TCR beta chains, and 9.5 million to 11 million of these were shared. Here immunoSEQ multiplex PCR was the method, and the copy in TCRdb shows in-frame clones only, minus some. V, J and clone size derive from that table, while D and trimming were established from the DNA sequence. The table has approximately 210,000 clones, 77% seen once; the top ten hold less than 2.5%. In the case of this clone: As yet, its antigen is unknown.

The rearrangement uses TRBV6-1 and TRBJ2-3; 8 bases match TRBD2. Sequenced sample: PBMCs. The TCR comes from a woman in her 30s in good health and CMV-seropositive. CDR3 loop: CASTRTSPPDTQYF. Written as DNA, the CDR3 is TGTGCCAGCACCCGGACTAGCCCGCCAGATACGCAGTATTTT.